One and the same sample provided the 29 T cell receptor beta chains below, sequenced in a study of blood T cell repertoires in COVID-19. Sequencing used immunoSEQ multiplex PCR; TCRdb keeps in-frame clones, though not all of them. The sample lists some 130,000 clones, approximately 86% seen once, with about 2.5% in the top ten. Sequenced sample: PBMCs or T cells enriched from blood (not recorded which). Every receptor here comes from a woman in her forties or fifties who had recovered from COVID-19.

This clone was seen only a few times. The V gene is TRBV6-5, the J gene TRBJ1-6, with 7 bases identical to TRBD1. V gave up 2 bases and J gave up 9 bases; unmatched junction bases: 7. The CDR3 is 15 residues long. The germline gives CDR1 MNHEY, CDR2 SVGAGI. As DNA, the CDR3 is TGTGCCAGCAGTTACGGGGCAGGGGGTGGTTCACCCCTCCACTTT. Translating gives CASSYGAGGGSPLHF.

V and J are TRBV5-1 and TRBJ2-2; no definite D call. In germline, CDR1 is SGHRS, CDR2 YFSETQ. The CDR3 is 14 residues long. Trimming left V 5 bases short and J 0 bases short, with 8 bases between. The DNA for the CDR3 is TGCGCCAGCAGTCCCTATTCGAACACCGGGGAGCTGTTTTTT. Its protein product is CASSPYSNTGELFF.

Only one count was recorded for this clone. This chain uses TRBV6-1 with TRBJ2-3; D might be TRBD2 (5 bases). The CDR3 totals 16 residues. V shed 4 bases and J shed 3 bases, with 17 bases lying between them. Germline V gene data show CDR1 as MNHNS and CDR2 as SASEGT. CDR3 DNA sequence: TGTGCCAGCAGTGTAGAGGGAATAAGGAGGACAGATACGCAGTATTTT. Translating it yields CASSVEGIRRTDTQYF.

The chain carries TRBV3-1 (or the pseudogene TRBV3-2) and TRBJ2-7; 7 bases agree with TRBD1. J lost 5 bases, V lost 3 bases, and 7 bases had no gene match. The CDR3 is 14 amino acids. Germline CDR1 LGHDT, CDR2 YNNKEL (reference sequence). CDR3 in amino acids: CASSHGRGYNEQYF. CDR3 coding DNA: TGTGCCAGCAGCCACGGCAGGGGGTACAACGAGCAGTACTTC.

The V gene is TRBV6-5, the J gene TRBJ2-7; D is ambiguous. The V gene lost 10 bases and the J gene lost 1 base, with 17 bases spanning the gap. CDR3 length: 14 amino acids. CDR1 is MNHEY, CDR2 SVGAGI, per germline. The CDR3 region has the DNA TGTGCCACCACTACCCTTGGAAGGTCCTACGAGCAGTACTTC. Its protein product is CATTTLGRSYEQYF.

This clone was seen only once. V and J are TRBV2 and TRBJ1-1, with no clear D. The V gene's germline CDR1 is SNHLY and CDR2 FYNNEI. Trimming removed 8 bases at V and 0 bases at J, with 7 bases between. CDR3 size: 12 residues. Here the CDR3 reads CASWALNTEAFF. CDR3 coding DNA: TGTGCCAGCTGGGCCTTGAACACTGAAGCTTTCTTT.

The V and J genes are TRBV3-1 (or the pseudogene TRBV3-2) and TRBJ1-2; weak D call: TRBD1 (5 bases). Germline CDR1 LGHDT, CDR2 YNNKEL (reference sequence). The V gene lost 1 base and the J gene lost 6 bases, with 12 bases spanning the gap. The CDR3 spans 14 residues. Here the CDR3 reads CASSQGGEGNGYTF. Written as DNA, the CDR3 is TGTGCCAGCAGCCAAGGTGGGGAGGGGAATGGCTACACCTTC.

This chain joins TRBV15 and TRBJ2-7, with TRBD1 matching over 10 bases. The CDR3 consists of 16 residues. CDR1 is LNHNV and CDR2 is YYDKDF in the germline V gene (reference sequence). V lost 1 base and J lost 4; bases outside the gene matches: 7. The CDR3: CATSRARTGGDYEQYF. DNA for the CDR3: TGTGCCACCAGCAGAGCTCGGACAGGGGGTGATTACGAGCAGTACTTC.

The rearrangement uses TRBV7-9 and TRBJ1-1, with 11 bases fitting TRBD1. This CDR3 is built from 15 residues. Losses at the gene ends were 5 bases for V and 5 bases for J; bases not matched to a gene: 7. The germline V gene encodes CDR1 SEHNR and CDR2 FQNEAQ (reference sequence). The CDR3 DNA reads TGTGCCAGCAGCCCAACGGGACAGGGGGGGACTGAAGCTTTCTTT. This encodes CASSPTGQGGTEAFF.

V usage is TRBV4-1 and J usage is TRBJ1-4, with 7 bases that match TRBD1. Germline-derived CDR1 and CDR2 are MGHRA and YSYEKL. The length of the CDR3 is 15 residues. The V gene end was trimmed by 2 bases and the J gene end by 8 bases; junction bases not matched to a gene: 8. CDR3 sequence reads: CASSQTGVLSEKLFF. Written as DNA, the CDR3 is TGCGCCAGCAGCCAAACAGGGGTTTTGTCCGAAAAACTGTTTTTT.

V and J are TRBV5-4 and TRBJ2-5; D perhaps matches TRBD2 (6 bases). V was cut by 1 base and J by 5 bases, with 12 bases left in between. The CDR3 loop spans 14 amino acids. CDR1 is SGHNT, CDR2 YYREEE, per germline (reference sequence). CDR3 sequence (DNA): TGTGCCAGCAGCTTGCCATCAGGGAGGGAGACCCAGTACTTC. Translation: CASSLPSGRETQYF.

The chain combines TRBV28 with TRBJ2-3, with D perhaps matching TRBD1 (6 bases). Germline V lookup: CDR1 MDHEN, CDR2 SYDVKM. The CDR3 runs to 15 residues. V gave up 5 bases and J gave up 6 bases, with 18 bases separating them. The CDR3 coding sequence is TGTGCCAGCAGTCTACAGGGTGGCCCCCTGGATACGCAGTATTTT. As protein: CASSLQGGPLDTQYF.

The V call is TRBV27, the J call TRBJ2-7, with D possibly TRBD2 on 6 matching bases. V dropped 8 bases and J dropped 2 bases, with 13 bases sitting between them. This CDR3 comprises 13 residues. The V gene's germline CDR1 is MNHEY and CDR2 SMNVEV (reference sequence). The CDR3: CASGRDLAYEQYF. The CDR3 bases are TGTGCCAGCGGAAGGGACTTGGCCTACGAGCAGTACTTC.

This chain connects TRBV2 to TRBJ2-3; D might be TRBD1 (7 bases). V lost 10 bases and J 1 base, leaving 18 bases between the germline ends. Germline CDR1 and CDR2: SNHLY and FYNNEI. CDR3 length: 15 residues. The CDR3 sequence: CAIQGGTERTDTQYF. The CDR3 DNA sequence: TGTGCCATTCAAGGAGGGACAGAACGCACAGATACGCAGTATTTT.

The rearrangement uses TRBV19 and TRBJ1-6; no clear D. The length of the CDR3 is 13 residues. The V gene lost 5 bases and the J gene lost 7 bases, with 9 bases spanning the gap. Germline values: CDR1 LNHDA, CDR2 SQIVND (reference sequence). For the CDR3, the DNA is TGTGCCAGTAGTTATTCCCTCAATTCACCCCTCCACTTT. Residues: CASSYSLNSPLHF.

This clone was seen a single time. The CDR3 loop is CASSSRTGPEQYF. As DNA, the CDR3 is TGTGCCAGCAGCTCCAGGACAGGCCCCGAGCAGTACTTC. The J gene is TRBJ2-7, the V gene TRBV7-9; 7 bases are a match to TRBD1. The length of the CDR3 is 13 residues. The V segment lost 4 bases and the J segment 6 bases; nucleotides outside the gene matches: 6. The germline gives CDR1 SEHNR, CDR2 FQNEAQ (reference sequence).

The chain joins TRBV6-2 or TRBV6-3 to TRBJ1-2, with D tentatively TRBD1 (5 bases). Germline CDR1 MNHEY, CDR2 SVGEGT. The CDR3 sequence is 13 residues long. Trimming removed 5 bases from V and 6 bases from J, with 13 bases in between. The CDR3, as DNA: TGTGCCAGCAGTGTGGCCACGGGGGATGGCTACACCTTC. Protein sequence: CASSVATGDGYTF.

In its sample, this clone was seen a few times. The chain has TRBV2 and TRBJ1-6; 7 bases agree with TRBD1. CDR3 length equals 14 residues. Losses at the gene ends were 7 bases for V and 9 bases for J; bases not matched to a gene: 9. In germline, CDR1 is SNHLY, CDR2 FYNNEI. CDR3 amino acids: CASTDGQVPSPLHF. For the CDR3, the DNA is TGTGCCAGCACGGACGGACAGGTTCCTTCACCCCTCCACTTT.

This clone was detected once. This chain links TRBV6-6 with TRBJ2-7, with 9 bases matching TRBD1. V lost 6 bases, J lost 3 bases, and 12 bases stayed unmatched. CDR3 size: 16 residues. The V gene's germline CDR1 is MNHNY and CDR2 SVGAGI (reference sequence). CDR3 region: CASRPTLGQGFYEQYF. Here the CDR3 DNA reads TGTGCCAGCAGGCCCACCCTCGGACAGGGGTTCTACGAGCAGTACTTC.

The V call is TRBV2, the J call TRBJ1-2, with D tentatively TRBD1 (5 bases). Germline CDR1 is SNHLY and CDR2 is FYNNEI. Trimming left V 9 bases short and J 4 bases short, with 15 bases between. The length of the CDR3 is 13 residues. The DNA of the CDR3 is TGTGCCAGGCAGTCAGGGAGGATCTATGGCTACACCTTC. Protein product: CARQSGRIYGYTF.

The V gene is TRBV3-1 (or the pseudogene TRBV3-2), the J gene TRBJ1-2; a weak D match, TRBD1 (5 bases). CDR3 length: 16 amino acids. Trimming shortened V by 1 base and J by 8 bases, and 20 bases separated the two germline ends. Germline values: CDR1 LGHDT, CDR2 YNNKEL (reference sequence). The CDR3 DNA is TGTGCCAGCAGCCAAGTTTTAGGAGGGGCGGCGGGAGGCTACACCTTC. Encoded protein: CASSQVLGGAAGGYTF.

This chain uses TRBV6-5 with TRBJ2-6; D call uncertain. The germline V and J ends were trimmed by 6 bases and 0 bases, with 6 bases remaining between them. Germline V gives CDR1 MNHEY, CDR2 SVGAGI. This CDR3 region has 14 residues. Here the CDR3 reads CASSLFSGANVLTF. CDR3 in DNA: TGTGCCAGCAGCCTATTCTCTGGGGCCAACGTCCTGACTTTC.

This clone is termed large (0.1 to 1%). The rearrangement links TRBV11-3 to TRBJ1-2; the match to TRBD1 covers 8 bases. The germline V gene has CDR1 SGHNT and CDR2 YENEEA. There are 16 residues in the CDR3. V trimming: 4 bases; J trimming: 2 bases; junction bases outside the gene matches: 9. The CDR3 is CASSYRGQGTNYGYTF. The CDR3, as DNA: TGTGCCAGCAGCTACCGCGGACAGGGAACAAACTATGGCTACACCTTC.

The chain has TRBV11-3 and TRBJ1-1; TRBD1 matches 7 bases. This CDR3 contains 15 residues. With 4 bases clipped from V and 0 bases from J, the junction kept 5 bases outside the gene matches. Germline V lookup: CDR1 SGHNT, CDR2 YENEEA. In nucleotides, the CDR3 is TGTGCCAGCAGCTCTCGACAGGGCTTGAACACTGAAGCTTTCTTT. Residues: CASSSRQGLNTEAFF.

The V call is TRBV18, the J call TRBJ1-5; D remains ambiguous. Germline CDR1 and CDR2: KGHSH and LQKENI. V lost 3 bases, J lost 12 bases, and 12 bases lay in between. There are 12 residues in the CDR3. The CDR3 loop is CASSPGTRDQHF. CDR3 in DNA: TGTGCCAGCTCACCCGGAACCCGGGACCAGCATTTT.

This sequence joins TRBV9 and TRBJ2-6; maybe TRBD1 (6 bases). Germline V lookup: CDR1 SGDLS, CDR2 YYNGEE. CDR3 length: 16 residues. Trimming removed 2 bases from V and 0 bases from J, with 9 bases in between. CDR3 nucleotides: TGTGCCAGCAGCGTTACAGGGAACTCTGGGGCCAACGTCCTGACTTTC. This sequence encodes CASSVTGNSGANVLTF.

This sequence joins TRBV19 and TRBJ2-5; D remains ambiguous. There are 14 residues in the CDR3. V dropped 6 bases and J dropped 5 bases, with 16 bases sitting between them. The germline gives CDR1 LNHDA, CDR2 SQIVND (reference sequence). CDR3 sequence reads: CASRLTALEETQYF. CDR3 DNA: TGTGCCAGTAGGTTGACTGCGCTGGAGGAGACCCAGTACTTC. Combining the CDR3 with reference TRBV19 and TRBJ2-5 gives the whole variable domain DGGITQSPKYLFRKEGQNVTLSCEQNLNHDAMYWYRQDPGQGLRLIYYSQIVNDFQKGDIAEGYSVSREKKESFPLTVTSAQKNPTAFYLCASRLTALEETQYFGPGTRLLVL.

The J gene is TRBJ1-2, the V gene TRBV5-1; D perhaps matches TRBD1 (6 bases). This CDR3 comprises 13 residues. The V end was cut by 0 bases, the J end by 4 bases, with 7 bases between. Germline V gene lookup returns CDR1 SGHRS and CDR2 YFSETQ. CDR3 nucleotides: TGCGCCAGCAGCTTGGAACAGGGCTATGGCTACACCTTC. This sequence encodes CASSLEQGYGYTF.

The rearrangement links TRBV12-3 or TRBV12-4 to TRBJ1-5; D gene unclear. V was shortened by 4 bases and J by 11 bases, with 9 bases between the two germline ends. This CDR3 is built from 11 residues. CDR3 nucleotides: TGTGCCAGCAGTTCAGGAATTTCCCAGCATTTT. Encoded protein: CASSSGISQHF.